These 14 T cell receptor beta chains were sequenced from one sample in a study of T cells in Graves' hyperthyroidism and ophthalmopathy. It was RNA transcripts that yielded the amplified TCR beta CDR3 regions. Carried out on the TCR CDR3, a first-round RT-PCR used the HTBI primer set. A single record per CDR3 protein comes from TCRdb applying MiXCR to the multiplex PCR reads. The sample holds roughly 570,000 distinct CDR3 sequences; about half are singletons and the top ten take under 20%. Sequencing was done on a sample of peripheral blood or thyroid tissue (not recorded which). The source is an adult woman with Graves' disease, either hyperthyroidism or ophthalmopathy (not recorded which).

The chain employs TRBV15 and TRBJ1-1, with D unresolved. Looked up from germline, CDR1 is LNHNV and CDR2 is YYDKDF (reference sequence). The V end was cut by 5 bases, the J end by 4 bases, with 11 bases between. This CDR3 spans 13 amino acids. The CDR3 sequence is CATSGRRFTEAFF. CDR3 nucleotides: TGTGCCACCAGCGGACGACGGTTCACTGAAGCTTTCTTT.

This clonotype has just one count. V and J are TRBV6-5 and TRBJ1-1; the D is unclear. This CDR3 is built from 12 residues. Germline assignment: CDR1 MNHEY and CDR2 SVGAGI. The ends were cut back, 8 bases at V and 11 bases at J, with 18 bases in the middle. CDR3 sequence (DNA): TGTGCCAGCGGAAACCTGGGAATACGGGCTTTCTTT. It codes for CASGNLGIRAFF.

The CDR3 DNA reads TGTGCCAGCAGCGCCGGGACATTCCAAGAGACCCAGTACTTC. Its protein is CASSAGTFQETQYF. The chain uses TRBV12-3 or TRBV12-4 and TRBJ2-5; a possible D gene is TRBD1 (6 bases). This CDR3 has 14 amino acids. Trimming shortened V by 6 bases and J by 1 base, and 12 bases separated the two germline ends.

This clonotype was seen a handful of times. DNA of the CDR3: TGTGCCAGCAGCTTAGTCGCTGAAGCTTTCTTT. Translating gives CASSLVAEAFF. This chain uses TRBV7-9 with TRBJ1-1; D is unresolved. The CDR3 extends over 11 amino acids. Germline CDR1 and CDR2: SEHNR and FQNEAQ (reference sequence). V lost 1 base to trimming and J lost 6 bases, with 3 bases between them.

V usage is TRBV10-3 and J usage is TRBJ2-7, with TRBD1 identical over 7 bases. With V trimmed by 8 bases and J by 5 bases, 6 bases remained unmatched. There are 12 residues in the CDR3. In germline, CDR1 is ENHRY, CDR2 SYGVKD. The CDR3 DNA reads as TGTGCCATCCAGGGGGATTGGAACGAGCAGTACTTC. Its translation is CAIQGDWNEQYF.

Turning to this clonotype: A much bigger clone sits one base away, suggesting this may be a read error. The V and J genes are TRBV2 and TRBJ2-2; D gene unclear. The V gene lost 6 bases and the J gene lost 2 bases, with 19 bases spanning the gap. The germline CDR1 and CDR2 sequences are SNHLY and FYNNEI. This CDR3 region has 17 residues. The CDR3 loop reads CASSLNRVRINTGELFF. CDR3 nucleotide sequence: TGTGCCAGCAGCCTAAACCGGGTCCGAATAAACACCGGGGAGCTGTTTTTT.

In regard to this clonotype: The junction and the germline gene differ at one end; a read error may be behind it. The chain links TRBV7-7 to TRBJ2-5; 10 nucleotides match TRBD1. Germline V gene sequence: CDR1 SSHAT, CDR2 FNYEAQ (reference sequence). The CDR3 extends over 16 amino acids. The CDR3 nucleotides are TGTGCTAGCAGCACCCGGGGGGACAGGGGTTTGGAGACCCAGTACTTC. It encodes CASSTRGDRGLETQYF.

The rearrangement uses TRBV20-1 and TRBJ1-2; D might be TRBD1 (5 bases). Trimming shortened V by 2 bases and J by 3 bases, and 7 bases separated the two germline ends. The V gene's germline CDR1 is DFQATT and CDR2 SNEGSKA (reference sequence). The CDR3 is 12 amino acids. CDR3 nucleotides: TGCAGTGCTAGAATAGGGGACTATGGCTACACCTTC. It yields the protein CSARIGDYGYTF.

This clonotype has at least ten counts. The chain is built from TRBV5-1 and TRBJ1-1; D is perhaps TRBD1 (6 bases). The CDR3 sequence is 14 residues long. Germline V gene sequence: CDR1 SGHRS, CDR2 YFSETQ. V lost 0 bases to trimming and J lost 4 bases, with 10 bases between them. The CDR3 nucleotides are TGCGCCAGCAGCTTGGACAGGGCGACCACTGAAGCTTTCTTT. It codes for CASSLDRATTEAFF.

The count of this clonotype is one. The rearrangement joins TRBV6-5 to TRBJ1-2, with a tentative D call TRBD1 (6 bases). This CDR3 has 14 residues. Germline V gene sequence: CDR1 MNHEY, CDR2 SVGAGI. V lost 6 bases to trimming and J lost 6 bases, with 17 bases between them. The CDR3 DNA follows: TGTGCCAGCAGGTCGCGGACAGTAAGGGATGGCTACACCTTC. This translates into CASRSRTVRDGYTF.

This clonotype was recorded many times. This rearrangement joins TRBV20-1 to TRBJ1-4; D remains unclear. This CDR3 comprises 15 residues. V was trimmed by 1 base and J by 6 bases, leaving 15 bases between them. Germline CDR1 reads DFQATT; CDR2 reads SNEGSKA (reference sequence). This CDR3 is CSARGRAGFHEKLFF. DNA of the CDR3: TGCAGTGCTAGAGGTCGGGCGGGCTTTCATGAAAAACTGTTTTTT.

This clonotype was counted between two and nine times. The chain combines TRBV19 with TRBJ1-2, with TRBD1 identical over 7 bases. V lost 3 bases and J lost 12; bases outside the gene matches: 10. Germline CDR1 reads LNHDA; CDR2 reads SQIVND (reference sequence). The CDR3 covers 13 residues. In nucleotides, the CDR3 is TGTGCCAGTAGTATGGGGGACAGCTCTGGAAACACCTTC. As protein: CASSMGDSSGNTF.

The chain is built from TRBV29-1 and TRBJ2-7; 8 nucleotides match TRBD2. The CDR3 runs 13 residues. V was pared by 4 bases and J by 6 bases, with 8 bases of the junction left unmatched. The germline gives CDR1 SQVTM, CDR2 ANQGSEA. CDR3 DNA: TGCAGCGTTGTTCGGGGGGCGGGGGGCGAGCAGTACTTC. Its translation is CSVVRGAGGEQYF.

This clonotype has more than one count but fewer than ten. A read error may explain this, as a much larger clone is one base away. This sequence joins TRBV7-9 and TRBJ1-4, with TRBD1 matching over 7 bases. This CDR3 contains 17 residues. Germline V CDR1 and CDR2: SEHNR, FQNEAQ (reference sequence). The CDR3 DNA follows: TGTGCCAGCAGCCCGTGGGCAATAGGGGGCGAGAATGAAAAACCGTTTTTT. Its protein product is CASSPWAIGGENEKPFF. The variable domain in full, completed from reference TRBV7-9 and TRBJ1-4, reads DTGVSQNPRHKITKRGQNVTFRCDPISEHNRLYWYRQTLGQGPEFLTYFQNEAQLEKSRLLSDRFSAERPKGSFSTLEIQRTEQGDSAMYLCASSPWAIGGENEKPFFGSGTQLSVL.